The source of this T cell receptor beta chain is a study of blood T cells in healthy people across ages. V was pared by 4 bases and J by 4 bases, with 11 bases between. The CDR3 covers 13 residues. CDR1 SGHRS and CDR2 YFSETQ come from the germline V gene. PCR was performed a second time for roughly 6 to 12 cycles using a sample-barcoded 5' primer and a J-beta primer mix. With 12 random nucleotides, a template-switch adaptor tagged each individual cDNA molecule. TCRdb redid the calling of the 5' RACE reads with MiXCR, one entry per CDR3 protein. Of hundreds of thousands of distinct CDR3 sequences detected, around a fifth appear once; the ten largest clones hold roughly 3.6%. The study drew donors from healthy Caucasian individuals in Russia aged about 6 to 95.

The chain is built from TRBV5-1 and TRBJ1-1; TRBD1 is a possible D gene (6 bases). The sequenced sample consisted of blood. The receptor was derived from a man aged 65 to 85 in good health. The CDR3 DNA sequence: TGCGCCAGCAGCCACCGACAGGCCACTGAAGCTTTCTTT. Residues: CASSHRQATEAFF.